This TCR beta chain was documented in a study of response to subunit inactivated influenza vaccine. In TCRdb, the RT-PCR reads were re-called with MiXCR into one record per CDR3 protein. The sample carries 600,000 to 850,000 distinct CDR3 sequences, about 15% recorded once. This CDR3 comprises 15 residues. CDR1 and CDR2 (germline): DFQATT, SNEGSKA (reference sequence). V lost 1 base and J lost 7; bases outside the gene matches: 7. Here the sequenced sample was PBMCs from blood, taken roughly 2 weeks before vaccination. This TCR derives from a man between 45 and 60 years old who received an inactivated influenza vaccine. This sequence joins TRBV20-1 and TRBJ2-2; 9 nucleotides line up with TRBD2. CDR3 nucleotides: TGCAGTGCTAGAGGCGGGGGGGAAAATGTCGGGGAGCTGTTTTTT. Its translation is CSARGGGENVGELFF.